Detailed here is one TCR beta chain. As yet, its antigen is unknown. The data were taken from a study of cytomegalovirus exposure and HLA in healthy donors. Study observations and caveats: A few of the chains that were CMV-associated were confirmed in vitro to be specific for CMV antigens.

V was clipped by 4 bases and J by 8 bases; unmatched bases: 19. Germline V CDR1 and CDR2: SEHNR, FQNEAQ (reference sequence). The CDR3 extends over 18 amino acids. Data came from immunoSEQ multiplex PCR; TCRdb stores just in-frame clones and leaves some out. The table has about 160,000 clones, about 88% seen once. The rearrangement joins TRBV7-9 to TRBJ1-4; 7 bases are a match to TRBD1. The receptor's source is a woman in her late teens or twenties in good health and CMV-seronegative. Specimen: PBMCs. The CDR3 loop reads CASSSDRDSLLVGEKLFF. CDR3 coding DNA: TGTGCCAGCAGCTCAGACAGGGACTCTCTCCTCGTGGGGGAAAAACTGTTTTTT. Full variable domain (missing parts from reference TRBV7-9 and TRBJ1-4): DTGVSQNPRHKITKRGQNVTFRCDPISEHNRLYWYRQTLGQGPEFLTYFQNEAQLEKSRLLSDRFSAERPKGSFSTLEIQRTEQGDSAMYLCASSSDRDSLLVGEKLFFGSGTQLSVL.